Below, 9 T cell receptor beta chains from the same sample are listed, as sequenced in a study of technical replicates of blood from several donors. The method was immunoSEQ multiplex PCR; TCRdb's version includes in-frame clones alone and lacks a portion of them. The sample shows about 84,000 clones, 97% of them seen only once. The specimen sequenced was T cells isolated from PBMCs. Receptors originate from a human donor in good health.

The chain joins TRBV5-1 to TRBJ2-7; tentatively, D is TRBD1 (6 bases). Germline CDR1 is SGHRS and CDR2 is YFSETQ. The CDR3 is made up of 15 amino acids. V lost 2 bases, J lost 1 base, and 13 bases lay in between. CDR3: CASSFLTGTSYEQYF. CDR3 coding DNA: TGCGCCAGCAGCTTCCTGACAGGCACATCCTACGAGCAGTACTTC. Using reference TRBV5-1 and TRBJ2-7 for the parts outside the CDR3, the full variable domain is KAGVTQTPRYLIKTRGQQVTLSCSPISGHRSVSWYQQTPGQGLQFLFEYFSETQRNKGNFPGRFSGRQFSNSRSEMNVSTLELGDSALYLCASSFLTGTSYEQYFGPGTRLTVT.

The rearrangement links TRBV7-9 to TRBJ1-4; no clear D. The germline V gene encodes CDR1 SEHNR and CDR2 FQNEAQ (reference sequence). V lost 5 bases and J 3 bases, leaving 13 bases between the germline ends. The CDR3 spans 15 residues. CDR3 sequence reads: CASSRREGPNEKLFF. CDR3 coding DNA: TGTGCCAGCAGCCGGCGTGAGGGCCCTAATGAAAAACTGTTTTTT.

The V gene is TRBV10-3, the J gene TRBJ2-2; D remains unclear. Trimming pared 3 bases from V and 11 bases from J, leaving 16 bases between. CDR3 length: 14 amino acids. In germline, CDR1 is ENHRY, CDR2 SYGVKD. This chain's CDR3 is CAISESIDSRELFF. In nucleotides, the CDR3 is TGTGCCATCAGTGAATCGATCGACTCCCGTGAGCTGTTTTTT.

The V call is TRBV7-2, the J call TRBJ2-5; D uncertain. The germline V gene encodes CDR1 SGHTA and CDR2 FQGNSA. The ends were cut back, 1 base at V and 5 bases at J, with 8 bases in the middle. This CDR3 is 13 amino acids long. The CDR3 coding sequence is TGTGCCAGCAGCTTAGGACCGAGGGAGACCCAGTACTTC. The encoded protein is CASSLGPRETQYF.

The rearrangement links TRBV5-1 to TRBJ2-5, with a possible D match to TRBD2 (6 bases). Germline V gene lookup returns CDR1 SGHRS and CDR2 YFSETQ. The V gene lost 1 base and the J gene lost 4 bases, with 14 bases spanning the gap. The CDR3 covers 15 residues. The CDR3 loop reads CASSLSGAAGETQYF. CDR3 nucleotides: TGCGCCAGCAGCTTGTCGGGAGCAGCGGGAGAGACCCAGTACTTC.

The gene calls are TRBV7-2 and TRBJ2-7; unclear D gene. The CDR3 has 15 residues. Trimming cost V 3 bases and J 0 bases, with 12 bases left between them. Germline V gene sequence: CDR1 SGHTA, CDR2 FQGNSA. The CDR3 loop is CASSFQDTFSYEQYF. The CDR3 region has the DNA TGTGCCAGCAGCTTCCAAGACACCTTCTCCTACGAGCAGTACTTC.

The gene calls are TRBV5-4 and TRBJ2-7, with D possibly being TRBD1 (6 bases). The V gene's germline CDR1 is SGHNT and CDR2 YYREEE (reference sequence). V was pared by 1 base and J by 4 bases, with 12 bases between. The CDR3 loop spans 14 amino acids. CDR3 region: CASSLTGTGYEQYF. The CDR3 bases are TGTGCCAGCAGCTTGACAGGGACGGGGTACGAGCAGTACTTC.

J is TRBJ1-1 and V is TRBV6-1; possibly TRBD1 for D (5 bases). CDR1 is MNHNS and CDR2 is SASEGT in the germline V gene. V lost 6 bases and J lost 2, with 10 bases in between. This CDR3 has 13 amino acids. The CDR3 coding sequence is TGTGCCAGCAGCCAGACAGTAAACACTGAAGCTTTCTTT. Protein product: CASSQTVNTEAFF.

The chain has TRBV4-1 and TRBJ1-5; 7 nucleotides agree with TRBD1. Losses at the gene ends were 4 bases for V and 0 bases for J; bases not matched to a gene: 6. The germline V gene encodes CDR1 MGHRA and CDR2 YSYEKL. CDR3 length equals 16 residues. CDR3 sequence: CASSPGQVYSNQPQHF. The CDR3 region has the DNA TGCGCCAGCAGCCCCGGACAGGTTTATAGCAATCAGCCCCAGCATTTT.